One TCR beta chain is described in this entry. These data are taken from a study of ipilimumab plus nivolumab after autologous stem cell transplantation. Looking at the study overall: Patients received a median of about 5 ipilimumab and about 8 nivolumab doses.

The germline V and J ends were trimmed by 2 bases and 5 bases, with 7 bases remaining between them. Germline V lookup: CDR1 SEHNR, CDR2 FQNEAQ (reference sequence). The CDR3 extends over 13 amino acids. Some clones are missing from TCRdb's copy, which holds only in-frame ones; the method was immunoSEQ multiplex PCR. This table holds roughly 4,800 clones, about 80% found once. This sequence originates from a male donor with multiple myeloma. The sequences come from PBMCs, collected in a trial of ipilimumab plus nivolumab as post-transplant consolidation. The chain recombines TRBV7-9 with TRBJ1-5; D is undetermined. Here the CDR3 DNA reads TGTGCCAGCAGCTTATACCAGGATCAGCCCCAGCATTTT. Amino acids: CASSLYQDQPQHF.